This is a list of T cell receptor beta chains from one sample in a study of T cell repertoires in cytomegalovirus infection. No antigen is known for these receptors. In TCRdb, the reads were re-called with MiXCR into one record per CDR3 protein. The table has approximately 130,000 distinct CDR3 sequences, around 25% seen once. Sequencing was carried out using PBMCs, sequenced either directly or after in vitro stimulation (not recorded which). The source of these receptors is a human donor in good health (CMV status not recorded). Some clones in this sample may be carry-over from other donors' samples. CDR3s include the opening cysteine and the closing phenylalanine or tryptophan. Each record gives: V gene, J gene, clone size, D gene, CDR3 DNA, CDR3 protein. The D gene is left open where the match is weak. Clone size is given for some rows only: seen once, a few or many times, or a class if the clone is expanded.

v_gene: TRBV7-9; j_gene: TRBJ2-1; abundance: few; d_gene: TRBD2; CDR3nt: TGTGCCAGCAGCACCCAAGCGGGAGTCTCCTACAATGAGCAGTTCTTC; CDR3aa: CASSTQAGVSYNEQFF
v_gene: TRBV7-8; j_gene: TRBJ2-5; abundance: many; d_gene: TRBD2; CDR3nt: TGTGCCACCAGGACTAGCGGGATGTACCAAGAGACCCAGTACTTC; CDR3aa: CATRTSGMYQETQYF
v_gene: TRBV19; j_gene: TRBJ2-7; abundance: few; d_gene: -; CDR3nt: TGTGCCAGTAGCCTGGACGGCCACTACGAGCAGTACTTC; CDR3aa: CASSLDGHYEQYF
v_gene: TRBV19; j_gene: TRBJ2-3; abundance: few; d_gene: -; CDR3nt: TGTGCCAGTAGTGATGGGGGGCCTAGCACAGATACGCAGTATTTT; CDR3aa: CASSDGGPSTDTQYF
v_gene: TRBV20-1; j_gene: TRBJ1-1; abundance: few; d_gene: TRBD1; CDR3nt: TGCAGTGCTAGCAGGGGGGACACTGAAGCTTTCTTT; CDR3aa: CSASRGDTEAFF
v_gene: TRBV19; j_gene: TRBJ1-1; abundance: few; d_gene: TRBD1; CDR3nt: TGTGCCAGTAACAGGGGTTGGGGCACTGAAGCTTTCTTT; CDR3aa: CASNRGWGTEAFF
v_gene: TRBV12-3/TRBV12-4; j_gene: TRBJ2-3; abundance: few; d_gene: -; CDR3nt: TGTGCCAGCAGTTTAGCGGGAGTAGGTAATACGCAGTATTTT; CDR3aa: CASSLAGVGNTQYF
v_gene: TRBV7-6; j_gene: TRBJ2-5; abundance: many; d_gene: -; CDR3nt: TGTGCCAGCAGCTTACAGACCCAAGAGACCCAGTACTTC; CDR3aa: CASSLQTQETQYF
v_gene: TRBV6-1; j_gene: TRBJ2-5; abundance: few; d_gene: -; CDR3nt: TGTGCCAGCAGTGAGACTAGAAGCGAGACCCAGTACTTC; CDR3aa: CASSETRSETQYF
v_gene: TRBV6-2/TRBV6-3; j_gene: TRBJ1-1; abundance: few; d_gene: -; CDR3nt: TGTGCCAGCAGTTCGGACAGTGGTACTGAAGCTTTCTTT; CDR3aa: CASSSDSGTEAFF
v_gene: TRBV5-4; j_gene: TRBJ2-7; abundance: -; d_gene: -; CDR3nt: TGTGCCAGCAGCTTGGTAGGGACTCGGGAGCAGTACTTC; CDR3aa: CASSLVGTREQYF
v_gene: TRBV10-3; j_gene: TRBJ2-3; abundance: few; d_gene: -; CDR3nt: TGTGCCATCAGTGAACGGGGGGCAGAAGATACGCAGTATTTT; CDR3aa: CAISERGAEDTQYF
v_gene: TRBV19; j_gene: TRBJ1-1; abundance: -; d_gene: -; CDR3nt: TGTGCCAGCCAAAGCTCGGATCTTAACACTGAAGCTTTCTTT; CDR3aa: CASQSSDLNTEAFF
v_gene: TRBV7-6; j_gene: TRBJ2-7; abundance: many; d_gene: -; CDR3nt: TGTGCCAGCAGCTTAGCCTATAGCAGGACCTCCTACGAGCAGTACTTC; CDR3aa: CASSLAYSRTSYEQYF
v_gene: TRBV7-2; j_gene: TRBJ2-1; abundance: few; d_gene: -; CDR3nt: TGTGCCAGCAGCTTCGCCTACAATGAGCAGTTCTTC; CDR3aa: CASSFAYNEQFF
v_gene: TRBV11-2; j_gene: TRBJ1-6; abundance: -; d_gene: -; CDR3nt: TGTGCCAGCAGACACGGACGGGGCCTTAATTCACCCCTCCACTTT; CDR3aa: CASRHGRGLNSPLHF
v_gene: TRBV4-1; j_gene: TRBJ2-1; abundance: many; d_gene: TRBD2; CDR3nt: TGCGCCAGCAGCCAACTAGCGGGAGGGCCCAATGAGCAGTTCTTC; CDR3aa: CASSQLAGGPNEQFF
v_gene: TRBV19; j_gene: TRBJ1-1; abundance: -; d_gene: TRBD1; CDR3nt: TGTGCCAGTCGGCGGGGCAGGGGGCTTGTGAACACTGAAGCTTTCTTT; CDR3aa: CASRRGRGLVNTEAFF
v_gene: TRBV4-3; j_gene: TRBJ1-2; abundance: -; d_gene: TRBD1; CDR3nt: TGCGCCAGCAGCCAAGGTCTCGGGACAGGGAGTGGCTACACCTTC; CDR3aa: CASSQGLGTGSGYTF
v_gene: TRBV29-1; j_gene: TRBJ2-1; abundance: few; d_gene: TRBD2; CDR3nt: TGCAGCGCCGCCGGGGCGGGTAGCGGGAGCTACAATGAGCAGTTCTTC; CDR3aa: CSAAGAGSGSYNEQFF
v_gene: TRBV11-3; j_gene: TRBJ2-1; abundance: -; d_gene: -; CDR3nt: TGTGCCAGTTCCCAATCCTACAATGAGCAGTTCTTC; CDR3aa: CASSQSYNEQFF
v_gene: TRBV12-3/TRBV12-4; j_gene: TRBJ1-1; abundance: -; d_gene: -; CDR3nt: TGTGCCAGCAGGGGCACTGAAGCTTTCTTT; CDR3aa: CASRGTEAFF
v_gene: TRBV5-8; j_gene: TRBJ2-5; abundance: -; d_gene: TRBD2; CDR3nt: TGTGCCAGCAGCCCCGGGACTACCGAAGAGACCCAGTACTTC; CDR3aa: CASSPGTTEETQYF
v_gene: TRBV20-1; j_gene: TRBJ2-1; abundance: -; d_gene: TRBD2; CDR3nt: TGCAGTGCTAGAGATTGGACTAGCGGGGGAAATGAGCAGTTCTTC; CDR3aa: CSARDWTSGGNEQFF
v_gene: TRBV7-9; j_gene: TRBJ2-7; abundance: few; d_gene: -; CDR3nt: TGTGCCAGCAGCCCGACGGTCTACGAGCAGTACTTC; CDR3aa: CASSPTVYEQYF
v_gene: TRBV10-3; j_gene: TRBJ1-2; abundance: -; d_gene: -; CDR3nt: TGTGCCATCAACGACATGGTCTATGGCTACACCTTC; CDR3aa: CAINDMVYGYTF
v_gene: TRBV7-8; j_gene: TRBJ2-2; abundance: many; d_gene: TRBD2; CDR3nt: TGTGCCAGCAGCCTTACAGCGGGAGCTACCGGGGAGCTGTTTTTT; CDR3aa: CASSLTAGATGELFF
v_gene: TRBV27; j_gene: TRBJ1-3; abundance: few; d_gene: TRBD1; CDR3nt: TGTGCCAGCAGATACAGGGGGCCTCAACCTCACTCTGGAAACACCATATATTTT; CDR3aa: CASRYRGPQPHSGNTIYF
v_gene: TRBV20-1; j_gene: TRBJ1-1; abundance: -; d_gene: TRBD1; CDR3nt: TGCAGTGCTAGAGTCAATCCGGGACAGGGGAACACTGAAGCTTTCTTT; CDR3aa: CSARVNPGQGNTEAFF
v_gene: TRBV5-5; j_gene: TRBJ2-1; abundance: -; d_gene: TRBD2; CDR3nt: TGTGCCAGCAGCTCGTCTTCTAGCGGGGGATACAATGAGCAGTTCTTC; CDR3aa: CASSSSSSGGYNEQFF
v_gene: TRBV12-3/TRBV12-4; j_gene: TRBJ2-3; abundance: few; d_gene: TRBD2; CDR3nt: TGTGCCAGCACCGACGGGAGGGGTCGGGCAGATACGCAGTATTTT; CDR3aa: CASTDGRGRADTQYF
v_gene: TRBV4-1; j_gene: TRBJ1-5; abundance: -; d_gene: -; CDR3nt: TGCGCCAGCAGCGAAGACAGGATGGATCAGCCCCAGCATTTT; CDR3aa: CASSEDRMDQPQHF
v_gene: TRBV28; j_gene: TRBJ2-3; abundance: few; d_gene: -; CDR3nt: TGTGCCAGCAGGACGGGTCTTTTTACAGATACGCAGTATTTT; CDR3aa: CASRTGLFTDTQYF
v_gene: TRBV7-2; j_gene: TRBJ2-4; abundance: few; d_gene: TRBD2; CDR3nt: TGTGCCAGCAGCTTATTCTTCGGCGGGAGTAACATTCAGTACTTC; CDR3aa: CASSLFFGGSNIQYF
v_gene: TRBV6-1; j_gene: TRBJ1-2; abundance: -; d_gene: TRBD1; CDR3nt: TGTGCCAGCGGCGGCAGGGGGCCGGTCTATGGCTACACCTTC; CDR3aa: CASGGRGPVYGYTF
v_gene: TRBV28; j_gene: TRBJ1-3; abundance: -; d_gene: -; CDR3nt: TGTGCCAGCGGGGGACCGCGGGTAAACACCATATATTTT; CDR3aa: CASGGPRVNTIYF
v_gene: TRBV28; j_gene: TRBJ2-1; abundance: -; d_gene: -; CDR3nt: TGTGCCAGCGGGACTTTTCAACAGCAGTTCTTC; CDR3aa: CASGTFQQQFF
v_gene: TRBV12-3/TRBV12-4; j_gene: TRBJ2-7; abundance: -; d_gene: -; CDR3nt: TGTGCCAGCAGTCGCCTTGCAGGGAGCTCCTACGAGCAGTACTTC; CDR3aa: CASSRLAGSSYEQYF
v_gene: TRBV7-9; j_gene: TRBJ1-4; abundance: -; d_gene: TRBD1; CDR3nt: TGTGCCAGCAGCGCACAGGGGGCCGGGGAAAAACTGTTTTTT; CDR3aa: CASSAQGAGEKLFF
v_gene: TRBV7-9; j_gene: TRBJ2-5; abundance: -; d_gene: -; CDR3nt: TGTGCCAGCAGCTTATGGGACGAGGAGACCCAGTACTTC; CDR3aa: CASSLWDEETQYF
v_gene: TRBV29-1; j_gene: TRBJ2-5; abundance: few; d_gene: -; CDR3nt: TGCAGCGTTGGAGAGACCCAGTACTTC; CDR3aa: CSVGETQYF
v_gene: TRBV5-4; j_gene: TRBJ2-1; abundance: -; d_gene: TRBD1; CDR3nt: TGTGCCAGCAGCTTGGCCCCCGGGACAGGCAATGAGCAGTTCTTC; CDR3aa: CASSLAPGTGNEQFF
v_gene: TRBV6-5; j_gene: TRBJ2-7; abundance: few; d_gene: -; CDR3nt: TGTGCCAGCAGTTACGAGGGGCGCTACGAGCAGTACTTC; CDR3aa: CASSYEGRYEQYF
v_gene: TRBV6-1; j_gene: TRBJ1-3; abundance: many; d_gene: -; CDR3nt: TGTGCCAGCAGCCGGACCTTGCTAGCTCCCTCTGGAAACACCATATATTTT; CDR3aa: CASSRTLLAPSGNTIYF